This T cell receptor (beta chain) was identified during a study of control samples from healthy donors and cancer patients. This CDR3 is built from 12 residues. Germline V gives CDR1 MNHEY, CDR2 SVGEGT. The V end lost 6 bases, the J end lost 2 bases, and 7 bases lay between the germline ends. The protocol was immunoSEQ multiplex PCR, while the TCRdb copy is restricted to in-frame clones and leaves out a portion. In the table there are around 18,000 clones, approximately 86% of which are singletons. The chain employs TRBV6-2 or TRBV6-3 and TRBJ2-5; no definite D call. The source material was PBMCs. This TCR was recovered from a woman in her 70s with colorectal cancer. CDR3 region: CASSRPQETQYF. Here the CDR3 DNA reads TGTGCCAGCAGCCGACCTCAAGAGACCCAGTACTTC.